A single sample is the source of the 14 T cell receptor beta chains below, sequenced in a study of CD8+ T cells in alopecia areata. As the sequencing template, cDNA was produced by extracting RNA and reverse transcribing it. Clones were sequenced by immunoSEQ multiplex PCR, and TCRdb holds only the in-frame ones, with some missing. This sample has roughly 110,000 clones; approximately 54% occur once, and the top ten carry more than 10%. Treatment denoted: oral pan-JAK inhibitor, 5-10 mg twice daily. The specimen comprised CD8+ T cells sorted from blood, sampled at week 24, from a patient treated with tofacitinib. The origin of the receptors is a human donor with alopecia areata.

This clone was seen once. The chain combines TRBV30 with TRBJ2-5; D remains ambiguous. V was pared by 0 bases and J by 1 base, with 6 bases between. The CDR3 loop spans 13 amino acids. Germline values: CDR1 GTSNPN, CDR2 SVGIG (reference sequence). The CDR3 is CAWSVSVQETQYF. The CDR3 coding sequence is TGTGCCTGGAGTGTGTCTGTCCAAGAGACCCAGTACTTC. Filled out from reference TRBV30 and TRBJ2-5, the complete variable domain reads SQTIHQWPATLVQPVGSPLSLECTVEGTSNPNLYWYRQAAGRGLQLLFYSVGIGQISSEVPQNLSASRPQDRQFILSSKKLLLSDSGFYLCAWSVSVQETQYFGPGTRLLVL.

Only a few counts were recorded for this clone. As DNA, the CDR3 is TGTGCCAGCAGCCAAGAGTGGGGCACTGAAGCTTTCTTT. This encodes CASSQEWGTEAFF. This chain uses TRBV4-2 with TRBJ1-1; D ambiguous. The CDR3 is 13 residues long. V lost 0 bases to trimming and J lost 4 bases, with 6 bases between them. Germline assignment: CDR1 LGHNA and CDR2 YNFKEQ.

A word on this clone: One junction end does not reproduce the germline sequence, and a read error may be involved. This chain uses TRBV7-7 with TRBJ2-1; 11 positions agree with TRBD2. Germline V CDR1 and CDR2: SSHAT, FNYEAQ (reference sequence). CDR3 length equals 15 residues. The CDR3, as DNA: TGTGCTAGCAGCCGGGGACTAGCGGACTACAATGAGCAGTTCTTC. Translation gives CASSRGLADYNEQFF.

The genes are TRBV29-1 and TRBJ2-1; 12 bases align to TRBD2. Germline V gene sequence: CDR1 SQVTM, CDR2 ANQGSEA. Trimming cost V 6 bases and J 8 bases; bases outside gene matches: 5. This CDR3 comprises 13 residues. CDR3 residues: CSVLAGGPDEQFF. The CDR3 coding sequence is TGCAGCGTGCTAGCGGGGGGGCCCGATGAGCAGTTCTTC.

The gene calls are TRBV18 and TRBJ2-7; the match to TRBD1 covers 7 bases. Germline V gene data show CDR1 as KGHSH and CDR2 as LQKENI. The CDR3 covers 17 residues. Trimming at V came to 2 bases and at J to 4 bases, leaving 14 bases not matched to a gene. This CDR3 reads CASSPILSGTEEYEQYF. In DNA form, the CDR3 reads TGTGCCAGCTCACCAATCCTCTCCGGGACAGAAGAATACGAGCAGTACTTC.

This clone was counted only a few times. The V gene is TRBV27, the J gene TRBJ2-5, with a possible D match to TRBD1 (6 bases). This CDR3 spans 12 amino acids. V lost 6 bases and J 5 bases, leaving 10 bases between the germline ends. CDR1 and CDR2 from the germline V gene are MNHEY and SMNVEV (reference sequence). CDR3 sequence: CASSGQSETQYF. The CDR3 DNA sequence: TGTGCCAGCAGCGGACAGTCGGAGACCCAGTACTTC.

The J gene is TRBJ2-7, the V gene TRBV6-5, with a tentative D call TRBD2 (7 bases). CDR1 MNHEY and CDR2 SVGAGI come from the germline V gene. Trimming pared 5 bases from V and 1 base from J, leaving 15 bases between. The CDR3 runs 15 residues. The CDR3 loop reads CASSPHRGASYEQYF. The CDR3 nucleotides are TGTGCCAGCAGTCCCCATCGGGGGGCTTCCTACGAGCAGTACTTC.

The gene calls are TRBV27 and TRBJ2-3; D uncertain. The CDR3 has 15 residues. Trimming pared 5 bases from V and 1 base from J, leaving 13 bases between. Germline V gene sequence: CDR1 MNHEY, CDR2 SMNVEV (reference sequence). CDR3 sequence reads: CASSLVGFGTDTQYF. The CDR3 nucleotides read TGTGCCAGCAGTCTAGTGGGGTTCGGCACAGATACGCAGTATTTT.

The chain employs TRBV6-5 and TRBJ2-3, with 8 bases that match TRBD2. This CDR3 spans 15 amino acids. After removal of 0 bases from V and 6 bases from J, the junction contained 5 bases not matched to a gene. CDR1 and CDR2 (germline): MNHEY, SVGAGI. The CDR3 DNA reads as TGTGCCAGCAGTTACTCAACCTCTAGCGGGGATACGCAGTATTTT. Translated, it gives CASSYSTSSGDTQYF.

The chain combines TRBV5-8 with TRBJ2-7; D is perhaps TRBD1 (5 bases). Germline V gene lookup returns CDR1 SGHTS and CDR2 YDEGEE. The V end lost 4 bases, the J end lost 4 bases, and 9 bases lay between the germline ends. This CDR3 spans 12 amino acids. In DNA, the CDR3 is TGTGCCAGCAGCCATTCAGGGTACGAGCAGTACTTC. Amino acid sequence: CASSHSGYEQYF.

The rearrangement uses TRBV7-9 and TRBJ2-7, with 7 bases fitting TRBD2. The J segment lost 0 bases and the V segment lost 5 bases, leaving 1 base of the junction unmatched. Looked up from germline, CDR1 is SEHNR and CDR2 is FQNEAQ (reference sequence). This CDR3 spans 13 amino acids. The CDR3 DNA sequence: TGTGCCAGCAGCCGGGACTACTCCTACGAGCAGTACTTC. Amino acid sequence: CASSRDYSYEQYF.

This rearrangement joins TRBV19 to TRBJ1-5; D ambiguous. Per the germline V gene, CDR1 is LNHDA and CDR2 is SQIVND (reference sequence). V was trimmed by 3 bases and J by 5 bases, leaving 11 bases between them. The CDR3 runs 14 residues. CDR3 nucleotide sequence: TGTGCCAGTAGTATGCAGGTGGGCGATCAGCCCCAGCATTTT. Translated, it gives CASSMQVGDQPQHF.

The gene calls are TRBV25-1 and TRBJ1-1; D not certain. V lost 4 bases and J lost 3, with 21 bases in between. The CDR3 has 17 amino acids. Germline CDR1 MGHDK, CDR2 SYGVNS. The CDR3 here is CASSGTPDWGGDTEAFF. The DNA of the CDR3 is TGTGCCAGCAGTGGCACTCCGGATTGGGGTGGGGACACTGAAGCTTTCTTT.

V gene TRBV27 combines with J gene TRBJ1-1; D not resolved. Trimming cost V 8 bases and J 0 bases, with 25 bases left between them. CDR3 length: 18 amino acids. Looked up from germline, CDR1 is MNHEY and CDR2 is SMNVEV (reference sequence). The CDR3 loop is CASSWDGSRPEVNTEAFF. CDR3 DNA: TGTGCCAGCTCTTGGGATGGGAGCCGCCCGGAGGTGAACACTGAAGCTTTCTTT.